These 28 T cell receptor beta chains were all obtained from the same sample, sequenced in a study of OX40 agonist ivuxolimab in advanced cancers. Assay used: immunoSEQ multiplex PCR; TCRdb lists only in-frame clones, some missing. Seen here are around 62,000 clones, about three quarters observed once, and the top ten hold around 1.5%. Sequencing was performed on CD4+ or CD8+ T cells sorted from blood, taken in a trial of the OX40 agonist ivuxolimab. These receptors all come from an adult with an advanced solid tumor such as melanoma, head and neck, liver or kidney cancer.

V and J are TRBV5-1 and TRBJ1-1; 7 nucleotides line up with TRBD1. Germline CDR1 reads SGHRS; CDR2 reads YFSETQ. Trimming took 4 bases from V and 10 from J; bases not matched to a gene: 13. This CDR3 comprises 14 residues. The CDR3 spells CASSPDVRGLGAFF. CDR3 nucleotide sequence: TGCGCCAGCAGCCCCGACGTGAGGGGGCTTGGAGCTTTCTTT. The full variable domain, its missing parts supplied by reference TRBV5-1 and TRBJ1-1, is KAGVTQTPRYLIKTRGQQVTLSCSPISGHRSVSWYQQTPGQGLQFLFEYFSETQRNKGNFPGRFSGRQFSNSRSEMNVSTLELGDSALYLCASSPDVRGLGAFFGQGTRLTVV.

The chain couples TRBV6-4 to TRBJ2-1; 8 bases align to TRBD2. CDR1 and CDR2 (germline): MRHNA, SNTAGT. This CDR3 contains 15 residues. Trimming cost V 5 bases and J 5 bases; bases outside gene matches: 8. CDR3 sequence: CASSPLAGWNNEQFF. CDR3 coding DNA: TGTGCCAGCAGTCCCTTAGCGGGATGGAACAATGAGCAGTTCTTC.

The table lists this clone with a count of one. This sequence joins TRBV2 and TRBJ1-2; the D gene is possibly TRBD1 (6 bases). Germline CDR1 reads SNHLY; CDR2 reads FYNNEI. The CDR3 covers 13 residues. Trimming pared 6 bases from V and 5 bases from J, leaving 13 bases between. This CDR3 reads CASRATGSYGYTF. The CDR3 DNA follows: TGTGCCAGCAGAGCTACAGGGTCGTATGGCTACACCTTC.

V and J are TRBV9 and TRBJ2-5, with TRBD2 identical over 10 bases. Matching the DNA end better, TRBJ2-7 makes the J call doubtful. Germline values: CDR1 SGDLS, CDR2 YYNGEE. CDR3 length: 15 amino acids. This chain's CDR3 is CASSWKAGGPYEQYF. The CDR3 nucleotides are TGTGCCAGCAGCTGGAAAGCGGGAGGGCCCTACGAGCAGTACTTC.

The V call is TRBV6-5, the J call TRBJ1-6; no firm D call. V dropped 2 bases and J dropped 11 bases, with 16 bases sitting between them. This CDR3 is 15 amino acids long. Germline V gene lookup returns CDR1 MNHEY and CDR2 SVGAGI. The CDR3 spells CASSYTTGPGTPLHF. CDR3 nucleotides: TGTGCCAGCAGTTACACTACGGGTCCGGGGACACCCCTCCACTTT.

The chain carries TRBV6-6 and TRBJ2-7; 7 bases match TRBD1. V lost 6 bases and J lost 3; bases outside the gene matches: 11. This CDR3 comprises 15 residues. Germline CDR1 MNHNY, CDR2 SVGAGI (reference sequence). CDR3: CASRGRDSGNYEQYF. The CDR3 region has the DNA TGTGCCAGCAGAGGCCGGGACAGCGGCAACTACGAGCAGTACTTC.

V usage is TRBV28 and J usage is TRBJ2-2, with a tentative D call TRBD2 (6 bases). CDR1 MDHEN and CDR2 SYDVKM come from the germline V gene. The CDR3 has 18 amino acids. V lost 5 bases and J lost 0, with 19 bases in between. CDR3: CASSHPILGLPNTGELFF. In DNA, the CDR3 is TGTGCCAGCAGTCACCCAATTTTGGGACTTCCGAACACCGGGGAGCTGTTTTTT. Variable domain in full (rest from reference TRBV28 and TRBJ2-2): DVKVTQSSRYLVKRTGEKVFLECVQDMDHENMFWYRQDPGLGLRLIYFSYDVKMKEKGDIPEGYSVSREKKERFSLILESASTNQTSMYLCASSHPILGLPNTGELFFGEGSRLTVL.

The chain is built from TRBV2 and TRBJ1-2; D remains ambiguous. V lost 4 bases to trimming and J lost 3 bases, with 9 bases between them. From germline, CDR1 is SNHLY and CDR2 FYNNEI. This CDR3 is 13 amino acids long. The CDR3 spells CASSVQLDYGYTF. DNA of the CDR3: TGTGCCAGCAGTGTCCAATTAGACTATGGCTACACCTTC.

This chain uses TRBV29-1 with TRBJ2-1, with 9 nucleotides matching TRBD2. The germline gives CDR1 SQVTM, CDR2 ANQGSEA. Trimming cost V 6 bases and J 0 bases; bases outside gene matches: 15. CDR3 size: 18 residues. The CDR3 sequence: CSVSASGMPYSSYNEQFF. For the CDR3, the DNA is TGCAGCGTGTCTGCTAGCGGGATGCCGTATAGCTCCTACAATGAGCAGTTCTTC.

The chain uses TRBV27 and TRBJ1-6; D possibly corresponds to TRBD1 (5 bases). In germline, CDR1 is MNHEY, CDR2 SMNVEV (reference sequence). Trimming removed 7 bases from V and 8 bases from J, with 15 bases in between. The CDR3 sequence is 14 residues long. Here the CDR3 DNA reads TGTGCCAGCACTCGGGGCACACTGGATTCACCCCTCCACTTT. Protein sequence: CASTRGTLDSPLHF.

The chain joins TRBV5-1 to TRBJ2-1; 8 bases are shared with TRBD1. The CDR3 sequence is 13 residues long. V was clipped by 2 bases and J by 7 bases; unmatched bases: 2. The germline CDR1 and CDR2 sequences are SGHRS and YFSETQ. The CDR3 region is CASSFQGANEQFF. The CDR3 coding sequence is TGCGCCAGCAGCTTCCAGGGGGCTAATGAGCAGTTCTTC.

This clone turned up a few times. V usage is TRBV4-1 and J usage is TRBJ1-3; 8 bases match TRBD1. The germline V gene has CDR1 MGHRA and CDR2 YSYEKL. V shed 2 bases and J 0 bases; nucleotides not matched to a gene: 9. The CDR3 covers 18 residues. The CDR3, as DNA: TGCGCCAGCAGCCAACATGCCGGGACAGGCCTCTCTGGAAACACCATATATTTT. It translates to CASSQHAGTGLSGNTIYF.

The chain links TRBV10-3 to TRBJ2-5, with D possibly called TRBD1 or TRBD2 (5 bases each). V shed 10 bases and J shed 5 bases, with 14 bases lying between them. Germline V gene lookup returns CDR1 ENHRY and CDR2 SYGVKD. The CDR3 totals 12 residues. The CDR3 spells CATMQGRETQYF. CDR3 sequence (DNA): TGTGCCACCATGCAGGGACGCGAGACCCAGTACTTC.

This chain links TRBV14 with TRBJ1-4, with D perhaps matching TRBD1 (6 bases). The V and J ends lost 2 bases and 4 bases respectively, with 14 bases between them. CDR1 SGHDN and CDR2 FVKESK come from the germline V gene. The CDR3 runs 16 residues. The CDR3 DNA is TGTGCCAGCAGCCAAAATCAGGGGAGGAATAATGAAAAACTGTTTTTT. Encoded protein: CASSQNQGRNNEKLFF.

In its sample, this clone was seen a few times. The chain couples TRBV7-9 to TRBJ2-7; perhaps TRBD2 as D (5 bases). Trimming cost V 1 base and J 5 bases, with 15 bases left between them. CDR1 is SEHNR, CDR2 FQNEAQ, per germline (reference sequence). CDR3 size: 15 residues. The CDR3 region has the DNA TGTGCCAGCAGCTTAGTAGGCGCGGGCCGGGACGAGCAGTACTTC. Protein: CASSLVGAGRDEQYF.

The CDR3 DNA reads as TGCGCCAGCAGCCGACCGGGACAGGGACACAATGAGCAGTTCTTC. It is translated as CASSRPGQGHNEQFF. The chain is built from TRBV4-1 and TRBJ2-1; 9 bases map to TRBD1. Germline V gene sequence: CDR1 MGHRA, CDR2 YSYEKL. The junction had 6 bases not matched to a gene; V was cut back by 4 bases and J by 5 bases. There are 15 residues in the CDR3.

The chain couples TRBV19 to TRBJ1-1, with D possibly being TRBD1 (5 bases). CDR3 size: 14 residues. V was trimmed by 3 bases and J by 1 base, leaving 9 bases between them. In germline, CDR1 is LNHDA, CDR2 SQIVND (reference sequence). The CDR3 nucleotides read TGTGCCAGTAGTATTATCGGGGGGAACACTGAAGCTTTCTTT. Residues: CASSIIGGNTEAFF. The full variable domain, in which reference TRBV19 and TRBJ1-1 provide the parts outside the CDR3, is DGGITQSPKYLFRKEGQNVTLSCEQNLNHDAMYWYRQDPGQGLRLIYYSQIVNDFQKGDIAEGYSVSREKKESFPLTVTSAQKNPTAFYLCASSIIGGNTEAFFGQGTRLTVV.

This chain connects TRBV5-1 to TRBJ2-3; D gene ambiguous. Germline lookup yields CDR1 SGHRS and CDR2 YFSETQ. The CDR3 extends over 19 amino acids. Trimming pared 2 bases from V and 0 bases from J, leaving 22 bases between. In DNA form, the CDR3 reads TGCGCCAGCAGCTTCCTTAGCTCTAATTCTGGTGCTAGCACAGATACGCAGTATTTT. Its translation is CASSFLSSNSGASTDTQYF.

The chain employs TRBV6-1 and TRBJ1-3; the D is unclear. Trimming took 4 bases from V and 0 from J, leaving 10 bases between them. The CDR3 runs to 15 residues. Germline V gene data show CDR1 as MNHNS and CDR2 as SASEGT. CDR3 protein: CASSADGSSGNTIYF. The DNA for the CDR3 is TGTGCCAGCAGTGCGGACGGAAGCTCTGGAAACACCATATATTTT.

The V call is TRBV7-2, the J call TRBJ1-3; D not resolved. CDR1 and CDR2 (germline): SGHTA, FQGNSA. V was shortened by 1 base and J by 4 bases, with 8 bases between the two germline ends. This CDR3 spans 14 amino acids. The DNA for the CDR3 is TGTGCCAGCAGCTTAGTCAGTCAGGGAAACACCATATATTTT. Residues: CASSLVSQGNTIYF.

This clone was picked up a small number of times. The rearrangement links TRBV25-1 to TRBJ1-2; D gene ambiguous. This CDR3 contains 15 residues. CDR1 is MGHDK, CDR2 SYGVNS, per germline. The V end was cut by 4 bases, the J end by 0 bases, with 12 bases between. CDR3: CASSVERYPNYGYTF. The CDR3 region has the DNA TGTGCCAGCAGTGTAGAGAGGTACCCTAACTATGGCTACACCTTC.

This sequence joins TRBV19 and TRBJ1-5; TRBD1 is a possible D gene (5 bases). This CDR3 region has 18 residues. Trimming left V 2 bases short and J 2 bases short, with 19 bases between. Looked up from germline, CDR1 is LNHDA and CDR2 is SQIVND (reference sequence). The DNA of the CDR3 is TGTGCCAGTAGTATACTGCCAGGGCAAACAGGTGGCAATCAGCCCCAGCATTTT. It is translated as CASSILPGQTGGNQPQHF.

The genes are TRBV4-1 and TRBJ2-3, with 7 bases matching TRBD1. In germline, CDR1 is MGHRA, CDR2 YSYEKL. There are 14 residues in the CDR3. V gave up 4 bases and J gave up 3 bases; unmatched junction bases: 4. In DNA, the CDR3 is TGCGCCAGCAGCCGGGACAGAGGAACAGATACGCAGTATTTT. As protein: CASSRDRGTDTQYF.

The chain joins TRBV11-3 to TRBJ2-5, with TRBD1 as a possible D gene (5 bases). The germline V gene has CDR1 SGHNT and CDR2 YENEEA. The CDR3 runs 16 residues. The V and J ends lost 0 bases and 4 bases respectively, with 15 bases between them. The CDR3 sequence: CASSLDGESRGETQYF. CDR3 nucleotide sequence: TGTGCCAGCAGCTTAGATGGCGAGTCAAGGGGAGAGACCCAGTACTTC. Full variable domain (outside the CDR3, taken from reference TRBV11-3 and TRBJ2-5): EAGVVQSPRYKIIEKKQPVAFWCNPISGHNTLYWYLQNLGQGPELLIRYENEEAVDDSQLPKDRFSAERLKGVDSTLKIQPAELGDSAVYLCASSLDGESRGETQYFGPGTRLLVL.

V is TRBV6-1 and J is TRBJ1-1; maybe TRBD1 (6 bases). The CDR3 has 17 residues. Germline loops: CDR1 MNHNS, CDR2 SASEGT. The V gene lost 1 base and the J gene lost 4 bases, with 19 bases spanning the gap. This CDR3 reads CASSEEGVWASATEAFF. The CDR3 DNA reads as TGTGCCAGCAGTGAAGAGGGGGTGTGGGCTTCAGCCACTGAAGCTTTCTTT.

V and J are TRBV6-5 and TRBJ1-5; 7 positions agree with TRBD1. This CDR3 has 14 residues. CDR1 MNHEY and CDR2 SVGAGI come from the germline V gene. The V gene end was trimmed by 6 bases and the J gene end by 7 bases; junction bases not matched to a gene: 9. For the CDR3, the DNA is TGTGCCAGCAGACGCGGACAGGCAGACCAGCCCCAGCATTTT. It specifies CASRRGQADQPQHF.

This clone was seen only a few times. The V gene is TRBV10-1, the J gene TRBJ1-1; a weak D match, TRBD1 (6 bases). There are 13 residues in the CDR3. V was cut by 1 base and J by 12 bases, with 15 bases left in between. Germline CDR1 and CDR2: WNHNN and SYGVQD (reference sequence). As DNA, the CDR3 is TGCGCCAGCAGTGAGTTACGGACAGCCAAGACTTTCTTT. It yields the protein CASSELRTAKTFF.

This clone is a singleton in its sample. This chain links TRBV19 with TRBJ1-2; D may be TRBD1 (5 bases). Looked up from germline, CDR1 is LNHDA and CDR2 is SQIVND (reference sequence). V lost 0 bases, J lost 5 bases, and 16 bases lay in between. This CDR3 has 16 amino acids. In DNA form, the CDR3 reads TGTGCCAGTAGTATAGATGGAGGGGCGCGATCATATGGCTACACCTTC. Protein: CASSIDGGARSYGYTF.